One sample yielded the 10 T cell receptor beta chains listed below, sequenced in a study of CD8 T cells in Susac syndrome. It was with random hexamers that about 0.45 to 1 ug RNA was reverse transcribed. MiXCR, run by TCRdb on the immunoSEQ multiplex PCR reads, gives a single entry per CDR3 protein. This table has 150,000 to 200,000 distinct CDR3 sequences, around 94% appearing once. Specimen: CD4+ T cells from PBMCs. The receptor source for this set is a human donor in good health.

The gene calls are TRBV5-1 and TRBJ2-5; maybe TRBD1 (5 bases). The CDR3 is made up of 15 amino acids. Trimming left V 1 base short and J 3 bases short, with 13 bases between. CDR1 SGHRS and CDR2 YFSETQ come from the germline V gene. CDR3 residues: CASSLMGRIEETQYF. In DNA form, the CDR3 reads TGCGCCAGCAGCTTGATGGGGCGAATCGAAGAGACCCAGTACTTC.

V is TRBV30 and J is TRBJ2-2, with D possibly TRBD1 on 5 matching bases. Germline V CDR1 and CDR2: GTSNPN, SVGIG (reference sequence). V dropped 1 base and J dropped 7 bases, with 10 bases sitting between them. This CDR3 has 13 residues. DNA of the CDR3: TGTGCCTGGAGTGAGGGGAACTACGGGGAGCTGTTTTTT. This translates into CAWSEGNYGELFF. The variable domain in full, with the rest retrieved from reference TRBV30 and TRBJ2-2, is SQTIHQWPATLVQPVGSPLSLECTVEGTSNPNLYWYRQAAGRGLQLLFYSVGIGQISSEVPQNLSASRPQDRQFILSSKKLLLSDSGFYLCAWSEGNYGELFFGEGSRLTVL.

V usage is TRBV20-1 and J usage is TRBJ1-2; TRBD1 might be the D (6 bases). The V end was cut by 6 bases, the J end by 3 bases, with 11 bases between. Germline V gives CDR1 DFQATT, CDR2 SNEGSKA (reference sequence). The CDR3 is 12 amino acids. CDR3: CSAHSGDYGYTF. The DNA of the CDR3 is TGCAGTGCACACTCAGGGGACTATGGCTACACCTTC.

The chain has TRBV12-3 or TRBV12-4 and TRBJ1-5; D not certain. CDR3 length equals 12 residues. V was shortened by 5 bases and J by 5 bases, with 7 bases between the two germline ends. CDR3 in amino acids: CASSPHYQPQHF. The DNA for the CDR3 is TGTGCCAGCAGTCCCCACTATCAGCCCCAGCATTTT.

The V and J genes are TRBV29-1 and TRBJ2-3, with D perhaps TRBD2 (7 bases). The CDR3 spans 16 residues. Per the germline V gene, CDR1 is SQVTM and CDR2 is ANQGSEA. CDR3 in amino acids: CSGGSRGLLTTDTQYF. CDR3 sequence (DNA): TGCAGTGGCGGTTCGCGGGGGCTGTTGACCACAGATACGCAGTATTTT.

V usage is TRBV12-3 or TRBV12-4 and J usage is TRBJ2-7; D call uncertain. V was trimmed by 7 bases and J by 0 bases, leaving 13 bases between them. The CDR3 runs to 14 residues. The DNA of the CDR3 is TGTGCCAGCACCCTCGCCTCTCGCTCCTACGAGCAGTACTTC. The encoded protein is CASTLASRSYEQYF.

This chain uses TRBV3-1 with TRBJ2-5; TRBD1 matches at 7 bases. The V and J ends lost 6 bases and 5 bases, in that order; junction bases with no gene match: 9. Germline V gene lookup returns CDR1 LGHDT and CDR2 YNNKEL (reference sequence). The CDR3 totals 14 residues. The CDR3 DNA reads TGTGCCAGCAGTCCCACAGGGGAGTACGAGACCCAGTACTTC. Its protein is CASSPTGEYETQYF.

The CDR3 sequence: CASSFRQDVYGYTF. For the CDR3, the DNA is TGTGCCAGCAGCTTCCGACAGGACGTCTATGGCTACACCTTC. The chain has TRBV12-3 or TRBV12-4 and TRBJ1-2; maybe TRBD1 (6 bases). V was shortened by 6 bases and J by 4 bases, with 15 bases between the two germline ends. The CDR3 totals 14 residues.

CDR3 nucleotide sequence: TGCAGTGCTAGCCTACAGGGGGCTGTGGGCGAGCAGTACTTC. It translates to CSASLQGAVGEQYF. The chain links TRBV20-1 to TRBJ2-7; 9 positions agree with TRBD1. Germline CDR1 is DFQATT and CDR2 is SNEGSKA (reference sequence). V was pared by 3 bases and J by 6 bases, with 9 bases of the junction left unmatched. CDR3 length: 14 residues.

The chain is built from TRBV15 and TRBJ2-3; D uncertain. CDR3 size: 15 residues. Between the trimmed V and J ends, which lost 1 base and 0 bases, there was a span of 8 bases. CDR1 LNHNV and CDR2 YYDKDF come from the germline V gene (reference sequence). Here the CDR3 DNA reads TGTGCCACCAGCAGAGCAACAGTGAGCACAGATACGCAGTATTTT. Protein product: CATSRATVSTDTQYF.